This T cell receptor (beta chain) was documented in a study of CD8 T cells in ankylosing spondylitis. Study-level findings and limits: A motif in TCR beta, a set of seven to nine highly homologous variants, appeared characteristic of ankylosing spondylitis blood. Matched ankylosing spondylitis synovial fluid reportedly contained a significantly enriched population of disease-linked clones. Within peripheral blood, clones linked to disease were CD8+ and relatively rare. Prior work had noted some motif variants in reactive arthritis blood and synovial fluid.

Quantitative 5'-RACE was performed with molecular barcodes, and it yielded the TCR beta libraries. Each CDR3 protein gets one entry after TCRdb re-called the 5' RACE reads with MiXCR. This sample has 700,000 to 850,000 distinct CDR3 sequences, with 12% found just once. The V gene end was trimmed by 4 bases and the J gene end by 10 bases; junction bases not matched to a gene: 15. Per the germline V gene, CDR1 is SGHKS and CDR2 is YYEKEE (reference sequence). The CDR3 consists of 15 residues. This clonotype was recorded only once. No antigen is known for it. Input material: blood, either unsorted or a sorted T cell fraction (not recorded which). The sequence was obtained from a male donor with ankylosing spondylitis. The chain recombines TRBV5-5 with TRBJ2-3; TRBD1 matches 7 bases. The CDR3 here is CASSLGQTSDEPQYF. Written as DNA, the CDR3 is TGTGCCAGCAGCCTGGGACAGACTTCAGACGAGCCGCAGTATTTT.